This T cell receptor beta chain was obtained from a study of CD8 T cells in ankylosing spondylitis (dated by TCRdb to the late 2010s). With regard to the full study: T cell receptor beta repertoires were profiled in healthy donors and ankylosing spondylitis patients so that disease-linked TCR variants could be found. The whole study cohort included 85 to 120 healthy donors and about two dozen ankylosing spondylitis patients. Peripheral blood samples were taken, and synovial fluid was additionally collected from ankylosing spondylitis patients.

The research as a whole found: Some motif variants were previously reported in synovial fluid and blood of reactive arthritis patients, suggesting common disease-initiation mechanisms. The disease-linked clones showed a CD8+ phenotype and occurred at relatively low frequencies in peripheral blood. The disease-linked clones were reported to be significantly enriched in matched synovial fluid samples from ankylosing spondylitis patients. Blood from ankylosing spondylitis patients appeared to be characterized by a TCR beta motif composed of 7 to 9 highly homologous amino acid variants.

TCRdb names Illumina HiSeq 2500 as the instrument used. Quantitative 5'-RACE with molecular barcodes was used to prepare TCR beta libraries. Per the source publication's procedure: Disease-linked TCR variants were identified with a new computational method built on a probabilistic model of VDJ rearrangement. The public reads were reanalyzed by TCRdb: fastp trimming at Q25, MiXCR alignment, in-frame beta chains only. Each entry is one CDR3 protein sequence, shown with its most common DNA and genes. The V and J calls were determined by TCRdb, not by the authors. The sample data list 670,000 or so distinct CDR3 sequences, and under 20% of these were observed just once. Jointly, the top ten make up around a fifth of the sample. In this sample, this clonotype turned up many times. Its antigen is not yet known. The record has no base qualities; no much larger clone is one base away. Per the germline V gene (reference sequence), DFQATT is the CDR1 and SNEGSKA is the CDR2. The CDR3 runs 13 residues from the cysteine to the phenylalanine. This entry keeps only the CDR3 DNA: 39 bases, framed from base 1.

The V and J segments used are TRBV20-1 and TRBJ2-5; a tentative D match to TRBD2 spans 6 bases. The sequenced material came from blood, either unsorted or a sorted T cell fraction (not recorded which). The receptor was derived from a male donor with ankylosing spondylitis. This receptor carries the CDR3 CSQWDGRLVTQYF. The DNA is TGCAGCCAGTGGGACGGGAGATTGGTGACCCAGTACTTC.